The 17 T cell receptor beta chains below all came from one sample that was sequenced in a study of metastatic and nonmetastatic thyroid tumors. All patients were untreated before thyroid surgery. Using MiXCR, TCRdb re-called clones from the PCR reads. The sample yields about 31,000 clones, more than 15% seen once. Source material: blood. These receptors all stem from a female donor with papillary thyroid cancer or a benign thyroid nodule (not recorded which). Some clones in this sample may be carry-over from other donors' samples.

The gene calls are TRBV6-1 and TRBJ2-5; 7 bases line up with TRBD2. The CDR3 runs to 17 residues. J was trimmed by 4 bases and V by 5 bases; bases with no gene match: 16. Germline V gene lookup returns CDR1 MNHNS and CDR2 SASEGT. CDR3 sequence: CASSSGRLAGVRETQYF. Here the CDR3 DNA reads TGTGCCAGCAGTTCGGGAAGACTAGCTGGAGTACGAGAGACCCAGTACTTC.

This clone was seen at least ten times. This sequence joins TRBV6-2 or TRBV6-3 and TRBJ2-3, with 9 nucleotides matching TRBD2. Germline lookup yields CDR1 MNHEY and CDR2 SVGEGT. CDR3 length: 19 amino acids. V dropped 8 bases and J dropped 1; count of bases not matched to a gene: 19. The CDR3 nucleotides are TGTGCCAGCCGACGAGGGGAGGCGGGGGGGCCTTGGGGCACAGATACGCAGTATTTT. As protein: CASRRGEAGGPWGTDTQYF.

The table lists this clone with a few counts. This chain uses TRBV6-2 or TRBV6-3 with TRBJ2-3; 13 positions agree with TRBD2. The CDR3 spans 17 residues. Germline CDR1 is MNHEY and CDR2 is SVGEGT. V dropped 4 bases and J dropped 3; count of bases not matched to a gene: 7. Here the CDR3 DNA reads TGTGCCAGCAGTTCCCGCGTGACTAGCGGGGGGACAGATACGCAGTATTTT. This sequence encodes CASSSRVTSGGTDTQYF.

This clone was picked up a small number of times. The germline gene is not matched at one end of the junction; a read error may be the cause. This CDR3 is also generated by other DNA sequences in the sample. The V call is TRBV6-1, the J call TRBJ1-5; the match to TRBD1 covers 8 bases. Germline CDR1 and CDR2: MNHNS and SASEGT. The CDR3 extends over 14 amino acids. The CDR3 protein is CASRDRSYDQPQHF. The CDR3 DNA reads TGCGCAAGCAGGGACAGGTCCTACGATCAGCCCCAGCATTTT.

In its sample, this clone was seen many times. A clone one base away is much larger, so this may be a read error. Other nucleotide sequences from this sample produce the same CDR3. The V call is TRBV6-4, the J call TRBJ2-3, with TRBD2 matching over 8 bases. This CDR3 has 15 residues. In germline, CDR1 is MRHNA, CDR2 SNTAGT. As DNA, the CDR3 is TGCGCCAGCAGTGACGGAGCGGGGGGCACAGATACGCAGTATTTT. It codes for CASSDGAGGTDTQYF.

V gene TRBV7-9 combines with J gene TRBJ1-2; D might be TRBD1 (6 bases). This CDR3 is built from 14 residues. Trimming pared 5 bases from V and 7 bases from J, leaving 17 bases between. Per germline, CDR1 SEHNR and CDR2 FQNEAQ (reference sequence). This CDR3 reads CASSPLAGARGYTF. CDR3 nucleotide sequence: TGTGCCAGCAGCCCCCTGGCAGGGGCTCGTGGCTACACCTTC.

This clone has a count of ten or more. The chain combines TRBV28 with TRBJ1-1; D unresolved. Germline V gene lookup returns CDR1 MDHEN and CDR2 SYDVKM. The CDR3 is 12 residues long. Trimming took 1 base from V and 2 from J, leaving 2 bases between them. The CDR3 reads CASSLSNTEAFF. The CDR3 coding sequence is TGTGCCAGCAGTTTATCAAACACTGAAGCTTTCTTT. Filled out from reference TRBV28 and TRBJ1-1, the complete variable domain reads DVKVTQSSRYLVKRTGEKVFLECVQDMDHENMFWYRQDPGLGLRLIYFSYDVKMKEKGDIPEGYSVSREKKERFSLILESASTNQTSMYLCASSLSNTEAFFGQGTRLTVV.

This clone showed up many times. The V call is TRBV11-2, the J call TRBJ2-2, with 7 bases lining up with TRBD1. Germline CDR1 and CDR2: SGHAT and FQNNGV. V lost 5 bases to trimming and J lost 3 bases; unmatched junction nucleotides: 6. This CDR3 comprises 15 residues. The CDR3 region has the DNA TGTGCCAGCAGCGTTGACAGGGTTGACACCGGGGAGCTGTTTTTT. Translating it yields CASSVDRVDTGELFF.

This clone has only a few counts. This sequence may be a read error, since a much larger clone differs from it by one base. The rearrangement links TRBV29-1 to TRBJ2-5; 8 bases are shared with TRBD2. Germline assignment: CDR1 SQVTM and CDR2 ANQGSEA. There are 12 residues in the CDR3. V was clipped by 7 bases and J by 2 bases; unmatched bases: 3. The CDR3 loop is CSAGGSQETQYF. The CDR3 DNA follows: TGCAGCGCGGGGGGGTCTCAAGAGACCCAGTACTTC.

Ten or more counts support this clone. The chain employs TRBV6-1 and TRBJ1-1; D uncertain. The germline V gene encodes CDR1 MNHNS and CDR2 SASEGT. V lost 6 bases and J lost 1, with 9 bases in between. The CDR3 covers 13 residues. CDR3 amino acids: CASSVDGNTEAFF. The CDR3 region has the DNA TGTGCCAGCAGCGTGGACGGGAACACTGAAGCTTTCTTT.

As concerns this clone: One junction end disagrees with the germline gene, perhaps due to a read error. V usage is TRBV7-2 and J usage is TRBJ1-6; D unclear. Germline CDR1 and CDR2: SGHTA and FQGNSA. This CDR3 is 14 amino acids long. This CDR3 reads CASRLGVLGEPLHF. In DNA, the CDR3 is TGTGCCAGCAGATTAGGTGTTCTCGGAGAACCCCTCCACTTT.

This chain joins TRBV20-1 and TRBJ1-1; D is unresolved. Germline V gives CDR1 DFQATT, CDR2 SNEGSKA (reference sequence). The ends were cut back, 6 bases at V and 3 bases at J, with 17 bases in the middle. CDR3 length: 14 amino acids. This CDR3 reads CSALDGPRDTEAFF. The CDR3 DNA sequence: TGCAGTGCCCTAGACGGACCGAGGGACACTGAAGCTTTCTTT.

In its sample, this clone was seen many times. The chain employs TRBV19 and TRBJ1-1; D remains ambiguous. CDR1 LNHDA and CDR2 SQIVND come from the germline V gene (reference sequence). The length of the CDR3 is 14 residues. Trimming left V 3 bases short and J 2 bases short, with 10 bases between. The chain's CDR3 is CASSIGRPNTEAFF. Written as DNA, the CDR3 is TGTGCCAGTAGTATTGGCAGGCCCAACACTGAAGCTTTCTTT.

The genes are TRBV12-3 or TRBV12-4 and TRBJ2-2, with TRBD2 as a possible D gene (5 bases). Trimming took 6 bases from V and 1 from J, leaving 18 bases between them. The CDR3 is 17 amino acids. The CDR3: CASSPTGLNLNTGELFF. DNA of the CDR3: TGTGCCAGCAGCCCAACCGGACTGAACCTGAACACCGGGGAGCTGTTTTTT.

As concerns this clone: At one of its ends the junction is not consistent with the germline gene, which may arise from a read error. J is TRBJ1-2 and V is TRBV20-1, with a tentative D call TRBD1 (5 bases). Germline assignment: CDR1 DFQATT and CDR2 SNEGSKA (reference sequence). The CDR3 runs 12 residues. The CDR3 DNA reads TGCAGTGCCAGGAAGGGGATGGTCGGCTATACCTTC. It is translated as CSARKGMVGYTF.

This clone was recorded many times. V is TRBV7-9 and J is TRBJ1-2; D perhaps matches TRBD1 (6 bases). Looked up from germline, CDR1 is SEHNR and CDR2 is FQNEAQ (reference sequence). V was trimmed by 8 bases and J by 6 bases, leaving 10 bases between them. The CDR3 covers 11 residues. CDR3 in amino acids: CASGGGDGYTF. The CDR3 coding sequence is TGTGCCAGCGGAGGGGGGGATGGCTACACCTTC.

This clone rates as medium-sized (0.01 to 0.1%). This sequence joins TRBV12-3 or TRBV12-4 and TRBJ2-7, with 8 bases matching TRBD1. This CDR3 comprises 15 residues. V shed 2 bases, J shed 5 bases, and the junction held 8 bases outside the gene matches. The CDR3 is CASSLSQGARNEQYF. CDR3 coding DNA: TGTGCCAGCAGTTTAAGTCAGGGGGCTAGGAACGAGCAGTACTTC.